This T cell receptor (beta chain) was identified in a study of vaccination and CD4 T cells after COVID-19. Across the study: Participants got two doses of BNT162b2 or mRNA-1273 vaccine. Typically, post-vaccine samples were obtained a median roughly 70 days after dose two, within a range of 14 to 241.

The Oncomine TCR Beta short-read assay was applied to DNA of cultured CD4+ T cells. TCRdb reprocessed the PCR reads with MiXCR, giving one entry per CDR3 protein. The table records around 13,000 distinct CDR3 sequences, approximately 58% of them present only once. CDR1 and CDR2 (germline): KGHDR, SFDVKD. CDR3 size: 14 residues. Trimming removed 6 bases from V and 2 bases from J; junction bases left unmatched: 4. Points on this clonotype: Its antigen is as yet unknown.

Stated treatment: approximately nine-day PBMC culture with coronavirus spike peptide pools or control peptides (ViraFEST assay). Expanded clonotypes were found by TCR sequencing after peptide-pool stimulation (ViraFEST). This receptor was identified in a human donor who had recovered from COVID-19. The chain joins TRBV24-1 to TRBJ1-1; 8 bases are shared with TRBD1. The starting material was CD4+ T cells from blood, cultured in vitro, obtained before SARS-CoV-2 vaccination. The CDR3 is CATSTAGGNTEAFF. The CDR3 bases are TGTGCCACCAGTACCGCAGGGGGCAACACTGAAGCTTTCTTT.